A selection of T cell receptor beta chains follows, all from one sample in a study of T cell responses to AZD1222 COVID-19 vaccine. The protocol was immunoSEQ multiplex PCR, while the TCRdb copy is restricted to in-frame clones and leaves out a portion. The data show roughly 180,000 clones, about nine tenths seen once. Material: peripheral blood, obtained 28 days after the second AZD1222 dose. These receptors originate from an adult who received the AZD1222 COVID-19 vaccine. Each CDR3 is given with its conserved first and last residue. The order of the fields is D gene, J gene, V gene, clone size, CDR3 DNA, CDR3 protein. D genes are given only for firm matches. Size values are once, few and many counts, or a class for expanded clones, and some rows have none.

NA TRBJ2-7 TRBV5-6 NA TGTGCCAGCAGCTTAAGGAAGGCACTAGGGGTCTACGAGCAGTACTTC CASSLRKALGVYEQYF
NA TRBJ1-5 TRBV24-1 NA TGTGCCACCAGTGACCCGACGAAGGGTGAAACTAGCAATCAGCCCCAGCATTTT CATSDPTKGETSNQPQHF
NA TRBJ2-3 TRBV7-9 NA TGTGCCAGCAGCTTCCTAGGGGGATATACGCAGTATTTT CASSFLGGYTQYF
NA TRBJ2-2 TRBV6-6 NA TGTGCCGGAAGGGGAAGCGCTCAGAACACCGGGGAGCTGTTTTTT CAGRGSAQNTGELFF
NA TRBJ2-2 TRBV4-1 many TGCGCCAGCAGCCAATCGAACACCGGGGAGCTGTTTTTT CASSQSNTGELFF
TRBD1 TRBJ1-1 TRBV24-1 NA TGTGCCACGGGACAGGGCGAGAACACTGAAGCTTTCTTT CATGQGENTEAFF
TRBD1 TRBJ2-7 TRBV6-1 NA TGTGCCAGCAGTGAAGGAGGACAGGGATCCTACGAGCAGTACTTC CASSEGGQGSYEQYF
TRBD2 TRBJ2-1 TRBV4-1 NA TGCGCCAGCAGCCCTCGCAGCGGGGCCCCCTACAATGAGCAGTTCTTC CASSPRSGAPYNEQFF
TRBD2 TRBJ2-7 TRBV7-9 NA TGTGCCAGCAGCTTAGGGACTAGCGGTCTTACGGAGCAGTACTTC CASSLGTSGLTEQYF
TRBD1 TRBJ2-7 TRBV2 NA TGTGCCAGCAGACGATTCCGGGACAGGGCCTACGAGCAGTACTTC CASRRFRDRAYEQYF
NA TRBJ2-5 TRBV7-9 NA TGTGCCAGCAGCTCCGGACAGAGTATCCAAGAGACCCAGTACTTC CASSSGQSIQETQYF
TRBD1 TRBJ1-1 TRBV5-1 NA TGCGCCAGCAGCCCGCAGGACAGGGGAACAGCTTTCTTT CASSPQDRGTAFF
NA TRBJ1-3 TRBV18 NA TGTGCCAGCTCACCAGGCAGAAACACCATATATTTT CASSPGRNTIYF
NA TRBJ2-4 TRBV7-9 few TGTGCCAGCAGCTTAGCGCTAGGGTTTGGAAACATTCAGTACTTC CASSLALGFGNIQYF
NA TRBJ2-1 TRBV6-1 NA TGTGCCAGCAGTGAATCCCCTAGGGGGAGGGCCGACCGGGGGTTCTTC CASSESPRGRADRGFF
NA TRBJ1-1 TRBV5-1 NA TGCGCCAGCAAAGGCACTTCTTCACGAGCCATGAACACTGAAGCTTTCTTT CASKGTSSRAMNTEAFF
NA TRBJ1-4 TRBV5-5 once TGTGCCAGCAGCTTGGGGTCCAGAGGGAATGAAAAACTGTTTTTT CASSLGSRGNEKLFF
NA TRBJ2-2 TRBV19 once TGTGCCAGTAGACCGACGGGGTCGAGGGGGACCGGGGAGCTGTTTTTT CASRPTGSRGTGELFF
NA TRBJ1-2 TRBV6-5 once TGTGCCAGCAGCCCGGTAGGGATGACTTCCTATGGCTACACCTTC CASSPVGMTSYGYTF
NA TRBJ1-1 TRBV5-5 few TGTGCCAGCAGCTTGGAAAGGTTAGGGTCTGAAGCTTTCTTT CASSLERLGSEAFF
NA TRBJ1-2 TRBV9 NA TGTGCCAGCAGTGCAGTGGGGACAACTAACTATGGCTACACCTTC CASSAVGTTNYGYTF
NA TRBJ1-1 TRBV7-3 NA TGTGCCAGCAGCGCTCAGATGAACACTGAAGCTTTCTTT CASSAQMNTEAFF
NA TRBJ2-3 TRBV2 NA TGTGCCAGCATAGGAGGGGGGCCCACAGATACGCAGTATTTT CASIGGGPTDTQYF
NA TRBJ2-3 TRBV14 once TGTGCCAGCAGCCAATCCGGGCCTCTCACAGATACGCAGTATTTT CASSQSGPLTDTQYF
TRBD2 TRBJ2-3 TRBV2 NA TGTGCCAGCAGTAAGGGACTAGCGGGGACAGGCACAGATACGCAGTATTTT CASSKGLAGTGTDTQYF
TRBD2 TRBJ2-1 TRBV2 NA TGTGCCAGCAGTGAAATCCTAGCGGGGCGGAATGAGCAGTTCTTC CASSEILAGRNEQFF
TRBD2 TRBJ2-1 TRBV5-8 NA TGTGCCAGCAGCTTTACTAGCGGTGGACTCCGGGGCAATGAGCAGTTCTTC CASSFTSGGLRGNEQFF
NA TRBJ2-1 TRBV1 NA TGCACCAGCAGCCAAGTTCCCAGGAGCTCCTACAATGAGCAGTTCTTC CTSSQVPRSSYNEQFF
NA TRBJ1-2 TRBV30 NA TGTGCCTGGAGTAGACAGGTCTATGGCTACACCTTC CAWSRQVYGYTF
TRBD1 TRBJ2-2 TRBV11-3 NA TGTGCCAGCAGCTCCCGGACAGGGGGCACCGGGGAGCTGTTTTTT CASSSRTGGTGELFF
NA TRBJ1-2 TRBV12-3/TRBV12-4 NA TGTGCCAGCAGTTTGGGGAGTAGGTATGGCTACACCTTC CASSLGSRYGYTF
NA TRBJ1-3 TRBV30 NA TGTGCCTGGAGTGTTTACGGGGACTCCGGAAACACCATATATTTT CAWSVYGDSGNTIYF